The rows below give T cell receptor beta chains drawn from one sample of a study of shared clonotypes between healthy human individuals. Libraries were prepared by immunoSEQ multiplex PCR; TCRdb keeps only in-frame clonotypes and omits some of them. The repertoire consists of around 1.4 million clones, with just under 99% occurring once and the leading ten covering around 0.38%. Sequenced material: naive CD4+ T cells sorted from blood. The origin of the receptors is a man aged 25 to 40 in good health. CDR3s include the opening cysteine and the closing phenylalanine or tryptophan. D genes are given only for firm matches. Size is stated for part of the rows, as once, few or many counts, or as a class when the clone is expanded.

J gene: TRBJ2-1
D gene: TRBD2
V gene: TRBV25-1
clone size: NA
CDR3 DNA: TGTGCCAGCCAGCTAGCGGGAGCCCCCTACAATGAGCAGTTCTTC
CDR3 protein: CASQLAGAPYNEQFF

J gene: TRBJ2-7
D gene: TRBD2
V gene: TRBV27
clone size: NA
CDR3 DNA: TGTGCCAGCAGATCACATAGCGGGAGCTCCTACGAGCAGTACTTC
CDR3 protein: CASRSHSGSSYEQYF

J gene: TRBJ2-1
D gene: NA
V gene: TRBV5-6
clone size: NA
CDR3 DNA: TGTGCCAGCAGCTTGGGGTCGAGCTCCTACAATGAGCAGTTCTTC
CDR3 protein: CASSLGSSSYNEQFF

J gene: TRBJ2-1
D gene: TRBD2
V gene: TRBV13
clone size: NA
CDR3 DNA: TGTGCCAGCAGCTTAGGTGGGGGACTAGCGGTCTACAATGAGCAGTTCTTC
CDR3 protein: CASSLGGGLAVYNEQFF

J gene: TRBJ2-5
D gene: NA
V gene: TRBV28
clone size: NA
CDR3 DNA: TGTGCCAGCAGTTCGATCTATCGAGACCAAGAGACCCAGTACTTC
CDR3 protein: CASSSIYRDQETQYF

J gene: TRBJ2-7
D gene: NA
V gene: TRBV14
clone size: NA
CDR3 DNA: TGTGCCAGCAGCCAAGACATAGACTCGTGGGAGCAGTACTTC
CDR3 protein: CASSQDIDSWEQYF

J gene: TRBJ2-3
D gene: NA
V gene: TRBV29-1
clone size: NA
CDR3 DNA: TGCAGCTTTCGGGATACGCAGTATTTT
CDR3 protein: CSFRDTQYF

J gene: TRBJ1-1
D gene: NA
V gene: TRBV19
clone size: NA
CDR3 DNA: TGTGCCAGTAGTATGCTTGGGTGGCTGAACACTGAAGCTTTCTTT
CDR3 protein: CASSMLGWLNTEAFF

J gene: TRBJ2-1
D gene: NA
V gene: TRBV6-1
clone size: NA
CDR3 DNA: TGTGCCAGCAGTGAAGGGACGGGATTCTCTCGTTACAATGAGCAGTTCTTC
CDR3 protein: CASSEGTGFSRYNEQFF

J gene: TRBJ1-1
D gene: NA
V gene: TRBV11-2
clone size: NA
CDR3 DNA: TGTGCCAGCAGCTCCATCGGGGGGGCCCTCACTGAAGCTTTCTTT
CDR3 protein: CASSSIGGALTEAFF

J gene: TRBJ1-5
D gene: NA
V gene: TRBV28
clone size: NA
CDR3 DNA: TGTGCCAGCAGTTTCGTAGGGACAACATATAGCAATCAGCCCCAGCATTTT
CDR3 protein: CASSFVGTTYSNQPQHF

J gene: TRBJ2-3
D gene: NA
V gene: TRBV4-1
clone size: NA
CDR3 DNA: TGCGCCAGCAGCCAAGCGGGGCTGGGACCAGATACGCAGTATTTT
CDR3 protein: CASSQAGLGPDTQYF

J gene: TRBJ2-3
D gene: TRBD1
V gene: TRBV4-1
clone size: NA
CDR3 DNA: TGCGCCAGCAGCCGCCCCGGGACAGGAACAGATACGCAGTATTTT
CDR3 protein: CASSRPGTGTDTQYF

J gene: TRBJ2-1
D gene: TRBD2
V gene: TRBV5-8
clone size: NA
CDR3 DNA: TGTGCCAGCAGCTTATGGGGACTAGCTGGTAATGAGCAGTTCTTC
CDR3 protein: CASSLWGLAGNEQFF

J gene: TRBJ1-1
D gene: TRBD1
V gene: TRBV28
clone size: once
CDR3 DNA: TGTGCCAGCGATATGGACAGGGGACCTGTTGAAGCTTTCTTT
CDR3 protein: CASDMDRGPVEAFF

J gene: TRBJ2-7
D gene: TRBD2
V gene: TRBV7-6
clone size: NA
CDR3 DNA: TGTGCCAGCAGCTCCTTCCTACTAGCGATCTACGAGCAGTACTTC
CDR3 protein: CASSSFLLAIYEQYF

J gene: TRBJ2-7
D gene: TRBD1
V gene: TRBV2
clone size: NA
CDR3 DNA: TGTGCCAGCAGTACCCAGGGGACAGTCCTATACGAGCAGTACTTC
CDR3 protein: CASSTQGTVLYEQYF

J gene: TRBJ2-7
D gene: NA
V gene: TRBV5-1
clone size: NA
CDR3 DNA: TGCGCCAGCAGCTCGGAGGATTACGAGCAGTACTTC
CDR3 protein: CASSSEDYEQYF

J gene: TRBJ1-5
D gene: NA
V gene: TRBV7-8
clone size: NA
CDR3 DNA: TGTGCCAGCAGCTCCGGTCCCGTGGGCAATCAGCCCCAGCATTTT
CDR3 protein: CASSSGPVGNQPQHF

J gene: TRBJ1-3
D gene: NA
V gene: TRBV7-8
clone size: NA
CDR3 DNA: TGTGCCAGCAGCTTATACTTCCGGGACGGGCGCGACACCATATATTTT
CDR3 protein: CASSLYFRDGRDTIYF

J gene: TRBJ2-2
D gene: NA
V gene: TRBV11-2
clone size: NA
CDR3 DNA: TGTGCCAGCAGCCCTAGTCCGGGCACCGGGGAGCTGTTTTTT
CDR3 protein: CASSPSPGTGELFF

J gene: TRBJ2-1
D gene: NA
V gene: TRBV6-5
clone size: NA
CDR3 DNA: TGTGCCAGCAGTTACCCTCCGGGTAACAATGAGCAGTTCTTC
CDR3 protein: CASSYPPGNNEQFF

J gene: TRBJ2-4
D gene: NA
V gene: TRBV10-2
clone size: NA
CDR3 DNA: TGCGCCAGCAGTGAGCTACAGGGTATGGGTGGGAACATTCAGTACTTC
CDR3 protein: CASSELQGMGGNIQYF

J gene: TRBJ2-7
D gene: NA
V gene: TRBV11-2
clone size: once
CDR3 DNA: TGTGCCAGCAGCAGTGTGAGGGGGGTCTCCTACGAGCAGTACTTC
CDR3 protein: CASSSVRGVSYEQYF

J gene: TRBJ2-7
D gene: NA
V gene: TRBV28
clone size: NA
CDR3 DNA: TGTGCCAGCAGTTTACCTAGCTACGAGCAGTACTTC
CDR3 protein: CASSLPSYEQYF

J gene: TRBJ2-4
D gene: TRBD1
V gene: TRBV28
clone size: NA
CDR3 DNA: TGTGCCAGCAGTATCCGGGACAGGGCACTCCTAGCCAAAAACATTCAGTACTTC
CDR3 protein: CASSIRDRALLAKNIQYF

J gene: TRBJ1-1
D gene: NA
V gene: TRBV9
clone size: NA
CDR3 DNA: TGTGCCAGCAGCATCCTGACGGGTTCTGAAGCTTTCTTT
CDR3 protein: CASSILTGSEAFF

J gene: TRBJ1-2
D gene: NA
V gene: TRBV7-6
clone size: NA
CDR3 DNA: TGTGCCAGCAGCTTAGCAGCGAACTCAGGGGTGGGCTATGGCTACACCTTC
CDR3 protein: CASSLAANSGVGYGYTF

J gene: TRBJ2-1
D gene: NA
V gene: TRBV9
clone size: NA
CDR3 DNA: TGTGCCAGCAGCGTAGGTAGGGGGGTAAGCTCCTACAATGAGCAGTTCTTC
CDR3 protein: CASSVGRGVSSYNEQFF

J gene: TRBJ2-7
D gene: TRBD1
V gene: TRBV10-3
clone size: NA
CDR3 DNA: TGTGCCATCCTAGAGGGGACAGGGAGCTCCTACGAGCAGTACTTC
CDR3 protein: CAILEGTGSSYEQYF

J gene: TRBJ2-4
D gene: NA
V gene: TRBV18
clone size: NA
CDR3 DNA: TGTGCCAGCTCACCAGGCAAGTTAGCCAAAAACATTCAGTACTTC
CDR3 protein: CASSPGKLAKNIQYF

J gene: TRBJ2-1
D gene: NA
V gene: TRBV28
clone size: NA
CDR3 DNA: TGTGCCACGGGGGCCGACTACAATGAGCAGTTCTTC
CDR3 protein: CATGADYNEQFF

J gene: TRBJ1-5
D gene: NA
V gene: TRBV6-5
clone size: NA
CDR3 DNA: TGTGCCAGCAGAATCAGCGAGGATCAGCCCCAGCATTTT
CDR3 protein: CASRISEDQPQHF

J gene: TRBJ1-2
D gene: NA
V gene: TRBV18
clone size: once
CDR3 DNA: TGTGCCAGCTCACCGGGGACTGCCCATGGCTACACCTTC
CDR3 protein: CASSPGTAHGYTF

J gene: TRBJ1-2
D gene: NA
V gene: TRBV19
clone size: NA
CDR3 DNA: TGTGCCAGTAGTATCGCAGATACCAACTATGGCTACACCTTC
CDR3 protein: CASSIADTNYGYTF

J gene: TRBJ1-4
D gene: TRBD1
V gene: TRBV4-2
clone size: NA
CDR3 DNA: TGTGCCAGCAGCCAAAGTTCCAGGGGGTGGACTAATGAAAAACTGTTTTTT
CDR3 protein: CASSQSSRGWTNEKLFF

J gene: TRBJ1-1
D gene: NA
V gene: TRBV6-4
clone size: NA
CDR3 DNA: TGTGCCAGCAGCGCAGAACAGGGTAACACTGAAGCTTTCTTT
CDR3 protein: CASSAEQGNTEAFF

J gene: TRBJ2-1
D gene: NA
V gene: TRBV7-9
clone size: NA
CDR3 DNA: TGTGCCAGCAGCGCACTTACTACAACCAATGAGCAGTTCTTC
CDR3 protein: CASSALTTTNEQFF

J gene: TRBJ2-7
D gene: NA
V gene: TRBV5-4
clone size: NA
CDR3 DNA: TGTGCCAGCAGCTTGGCGGGAACCTACGAGCAGTACTTC
CDR3 protein: CASSLAGTYEQYF

J gene: TRBJ1-2
D gene: NA
V gene: TRBV9
clone size: NA
CDR3 DNA: TGTGCCAGCAGCGTAGGGGGAAATGGCTACACCTTC
CDR3 protein: CASSVGGNGYTF

J gene: TRBJ2-2
D gene: NA
V gene: TRBV6-1
clone size: NA
CDR3 DNA: TGTGCCAGCGGTTGGGACGCAGAATTTACCGGGGAGCTGTTTTTT
CDR3 protein: CASGWDAEFTGELFF

J gene: TRBJ2-3
D gene: NA
V gene: TRBV7-9
clone size: once
CDR3 DNA: TGTGCCAGCAGCTTAAGGGTTGCAGTTATTACAGATACGCAGTATTTT
CDR3 protein: CASSLRVAVITDTQYF

J gene: TRBJ2-1
D gene: NA
V gene: TRBV5-8
clone size: NA
CDR3 DNA: TGTGCCAGCGCGCCCCTCAATGAGCAGTTCTTC
CDR3 protein: CASAPLNEQFF

J gene: TRBJ2-5
D gene: NA
V gene: TRBV19
clone size: NA
CDR3 DNA: TGTGCCAGTAGTTTCAAACAAGAGACCCAGTACTTC
CDR3 protein: CASSFKQETQYF

J gene: TRBJ1-1
D gene: TRBD1
V gene: TRBV29-1
clone size: NA
CDR3 DNA: TGCAGCGTTGATCGGGACAGGTCCGGGACTGAAGCTTTCTTT
CDR3 protein: CSVDRDRSGTEAFF

J gene: TRBJ2-1
D gene: TRBD2
V gene: TRBV4-3
clone size: NA
CDR3 DNA: TGCGCCAGCAGCCGACTAGCGGGGCGTCTTTACAATGAGCAGTTCTTC
CDR3 protein: CASSRLAGRLYNEQFF

J gene: TRBJ2-1
D gene: TRBD2
V gene: TRBV5-1
clone size: once
CDR3 DNA: TGCGCCAGCAGCTTCTCCACGGGAGGAGACTACAATGAGCAGTTCTTC
CDR3 protein: CASSFSTGGDYNEQFF

J gene: TRBJ2-4
D gene: TRBD2
V gene: TRBV28
clone size: NA
CDR3 DNA: TGTGCCAGCAGCCCTGGGACTAGCGGGAGGGCCAAGTACTTC
CDR3 protein: CASSPGTSGRAKYF

J gene: TRBJ2-1
D gene: TRBD2
V gene: TRBV5-1
clone size: NA
CDR3 DNA: TGCGCCAGCAGCTTGGCACTAGCGGAATACAATGAGCAGTTCTTC
CDR3 protein: CASSLALAEYNEQFF

J gene: TRBJ1-1
D gene: TRBD1
V gene: TRBV5-1
clone size: NA
CDR3 DNA: TGCGCCAGCAGCTTGGGACAGGGTAGTTCGGCTTTCTTT
CDR3 protein: CASSLGQGSSAFF

J gene: TRBJ2-2
D gene: NA
V gene: TRBV6-5
clone size: NA
CDR3 DNA: TGTGCCAGCAGCCGCGCGCGCATGAACACCGGGGAGCTGTTTTTT
CDR3 protein: CASSRARMNTGELFF

J gene: TRBJ2-7
D gene: TRBD1
V gene: TRBV5-1
clone size: NA
CDR3 DNA: TGCGCCAGCAGCTTCGCGGCAGGGGGCGACGAGCAGTACTTC
CDR3 protein: CASSFAAGGDEQYF

J gene: TRBJ2-7
D gene: TRBD2
V gene: TRBV28
clone size: once
CDR3 DNA: TGTGCCAGCCAACCCCGAGGGGCGGGAGCTTCCTACGAGCAGTACTTC
CDR3 protein: CASQPRGAGASYEQYF

J gene: TRBJ2-6
D gene: NA
V gene: TRBV11-2
clone size: NA
CDR3 DNA: TGTGCCAGCAGCTTAGACTCACGTGGGGCCAACGTCCTGACTTTC
CDR3 protein: CASSLDSRGANVLTF

J gene: TRBJ2-3
D gene: TRBD2
V gene: TRBV2
clone size: NA
CDR3 DNA: TGTGCCAGCAGTCAGGGACTAGCGGGAGCAGATACGCAGTATTTT
CDR3 protein: CASSQGLAGADTQYF

J gene: TRBJ2-7
D gene: NA
V gene: TRBV27
clone size: NA
CDR3 DNA: TGTGCCAGCAGTTTACTTGGACCCTACGAGCAGTACTTC
CDR3 protein: CASSLLGPYEQYF

J gene: TRBJ1-5
D gene: NA
V gene: TRBV10-3
clone size: NA
CDR3 DNA: TGTGCCATCAGTGAGATTAATGATCAGCCCCAGCATTTT
CDR3 protein: CAISEINDQPQHF

J gene: TRBJ2-7
D gene: NA
V gene: TRBV19
clone size: NA
CDR3 DNA: TGTGCCAGTAGTATAGTTTGGGGATACTACGAGCAGTACTTC
CDR3 protein: CASSIVWGYYEQYF